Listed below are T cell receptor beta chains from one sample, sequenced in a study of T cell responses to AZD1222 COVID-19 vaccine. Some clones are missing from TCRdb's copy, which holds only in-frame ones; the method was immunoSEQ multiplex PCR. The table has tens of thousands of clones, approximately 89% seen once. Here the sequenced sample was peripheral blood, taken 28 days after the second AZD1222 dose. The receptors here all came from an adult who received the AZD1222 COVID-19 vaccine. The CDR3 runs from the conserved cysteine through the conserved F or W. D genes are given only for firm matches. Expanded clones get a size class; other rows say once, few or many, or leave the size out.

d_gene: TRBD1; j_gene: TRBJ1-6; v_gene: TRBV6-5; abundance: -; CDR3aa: CASSYSRTGDSPLHF; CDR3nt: TGTGCCAGCAGTTACTCCCGGACAGGGGATTCACCCCTCCACTTT
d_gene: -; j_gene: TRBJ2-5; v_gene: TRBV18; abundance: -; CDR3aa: CASSREVQETQYF; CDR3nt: TGTGCCAGCTCACGTGAAGTCCAAGAGACCCAGTACTTC
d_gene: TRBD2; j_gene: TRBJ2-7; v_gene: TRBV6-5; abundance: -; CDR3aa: CASSYSGRAYEQYF; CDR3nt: TGTGCCAGCAGTTACAGCGGGAGGGCCTACGAGCAGTACTTC
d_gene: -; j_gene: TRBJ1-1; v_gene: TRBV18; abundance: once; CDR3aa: CASSPQVGDTEAFF; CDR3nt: TGTGCCAGCTCACCACAAGTTGGAGACACTGAAGCTTTCTTT
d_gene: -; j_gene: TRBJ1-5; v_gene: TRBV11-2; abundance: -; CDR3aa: CASSSHSNQPQHF; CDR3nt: TGTGCCAGCAGCAGCCATAGCAATCAGCCCCAGCATTTT
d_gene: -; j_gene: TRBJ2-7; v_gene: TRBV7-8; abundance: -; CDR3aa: CASSLTGMDEQYF; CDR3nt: TGTGCCAGCAGCTTAACAGGGATGGACGAGCAGTACTTC
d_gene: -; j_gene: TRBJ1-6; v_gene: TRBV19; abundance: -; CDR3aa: CASSITGTNSPLHF; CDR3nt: TGTGCCAGTAGTATAACCGGGACAAATTCACCCCTCCACTTT
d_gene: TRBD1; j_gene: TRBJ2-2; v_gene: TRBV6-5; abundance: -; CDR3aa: CASSRTGGTGELFF; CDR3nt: TGTGCCAGCAGTAGAACAGGGGGCACCGGGGAGCTGTTTTTT
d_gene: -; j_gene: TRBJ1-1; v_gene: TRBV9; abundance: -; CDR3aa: CASSVGGSNTEAFF; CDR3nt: TGTGCCAGCAGCGTAGGTGGCAGCAACACTGAAGCTTTCTTT
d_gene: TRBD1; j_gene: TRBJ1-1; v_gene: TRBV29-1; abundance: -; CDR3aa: CSATRTGNTEAFF; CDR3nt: TGCAGCGCCACCCGGACAGGGAACACTGAAGCTTTCTTT
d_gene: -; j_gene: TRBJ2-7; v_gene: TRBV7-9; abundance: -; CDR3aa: CASSFPGVSEQYF; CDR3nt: TGTGCCAGCAGCTTCCCGGGAGTATCCGAGCAGTACTTC
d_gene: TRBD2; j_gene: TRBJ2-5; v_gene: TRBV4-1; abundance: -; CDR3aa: CASSQLAGGSLQETQYF; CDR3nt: TGCGCCAGCAGCCAACTAGCGGGAGGCTCTCTCCAAGAGACCCAGTACTTC
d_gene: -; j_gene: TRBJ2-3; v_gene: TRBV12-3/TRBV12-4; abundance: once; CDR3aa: CASSVPGADTQYF; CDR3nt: TGTGCCAGCAGCGTCCCGGGGGCAGATACGCAGTATTTT
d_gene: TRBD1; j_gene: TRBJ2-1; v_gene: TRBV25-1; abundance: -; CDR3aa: CASSVTGGPYNEQFF; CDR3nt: TGTGCCAGCAGTGTGACAGGGGGGCCTTACAATGAGCAGTTCTTC
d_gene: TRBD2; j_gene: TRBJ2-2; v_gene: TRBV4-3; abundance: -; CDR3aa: CASSQDVAGASRLTGELFF; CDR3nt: TGCGCCAGCAGCCAAGATGTAGCGGGGGCCTCCCGTCTAACCGGGGAGCTGTTTTTT
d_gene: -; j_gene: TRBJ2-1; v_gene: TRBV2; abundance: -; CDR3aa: CASSGLHGNNEQFF; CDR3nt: TGTGCCAGCAGTGGACTCCACGGGAACAATGAGCAGTTCTTC
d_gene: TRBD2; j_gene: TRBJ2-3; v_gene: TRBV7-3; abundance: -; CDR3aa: CASSSSGRAGTDTQYF; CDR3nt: TGTGCCAGCAGCTCTAGCGGGAGGGCCGGGACAGATACGCAGTATTTT
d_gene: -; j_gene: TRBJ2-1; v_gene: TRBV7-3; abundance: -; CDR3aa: CASSLGGLNYNEQFF; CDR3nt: TGTGCCAGCAGCTTAGGGGGACTGAACTACAATGAGCAGTTCTTC
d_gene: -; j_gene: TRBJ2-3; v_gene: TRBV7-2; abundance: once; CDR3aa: CASSLDSVTQYF; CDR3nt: TGTGCCAGCAGCTTAGACTCGGTAACGCAGTATTTT
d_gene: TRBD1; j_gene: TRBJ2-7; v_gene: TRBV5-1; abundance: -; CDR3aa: CASSLGTGPILSYEQYF; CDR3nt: TGCGCCAGCAGCTTGGGGACAGGACCAATACTATCCTACGAGCAGTACTTC
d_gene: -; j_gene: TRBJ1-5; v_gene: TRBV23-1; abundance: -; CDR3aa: CASSQFADGLFYSNQPQHF; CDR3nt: TGCGCCAGCAGTCAATTCGCTGACGGACTCTTTTATAGCAATCAGCCCCAGCATTTT
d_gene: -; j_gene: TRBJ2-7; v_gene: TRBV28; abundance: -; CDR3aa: CATRGPTYEQYF; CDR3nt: TGTGCCACTAGGGGCCCCACCTACGAGCAGTACTTC
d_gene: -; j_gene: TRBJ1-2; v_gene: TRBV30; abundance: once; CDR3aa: CAWRAGGGPHYGYTF; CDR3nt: TGTGCCTGGAGAGCAGGTGGTGGGCCCCATTATGGCTACACCTTC
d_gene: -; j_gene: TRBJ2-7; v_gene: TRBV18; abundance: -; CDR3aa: CASSPSRGPGGEQYF; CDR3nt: TGTGCCAGCTCACCATCGAGGGGCCCAGGTGGCGAGCAGTACTTC
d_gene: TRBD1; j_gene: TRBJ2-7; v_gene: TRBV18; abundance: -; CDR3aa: CASSLGQGPYEQYF; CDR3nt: TGTGCCAGCTCACTCGGACAGGGCCCCTACGAGCAGTACTTC
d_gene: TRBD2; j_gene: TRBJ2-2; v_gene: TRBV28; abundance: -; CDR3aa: CASSFPGLAGQSTGELFF; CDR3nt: TGTGCCAGCAGTTTCCCCGGACTAGCGGGACAGTCAACCGGGGAGCTGTTTTTT
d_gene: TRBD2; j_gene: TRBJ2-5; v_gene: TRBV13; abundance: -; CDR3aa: CASSLALLAGKIGETQYF; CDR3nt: TGTGCCAGCAGCTTAGCTCTACTAGCGGGAAAGATTGGTGAGACCCAGTACTTC
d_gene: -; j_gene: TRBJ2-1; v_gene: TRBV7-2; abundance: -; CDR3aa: CASSLARDDNEQFF; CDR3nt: TGTGCCAGCAGCTTAGCGCGCGACGACAATGAGCAGTTCTTC
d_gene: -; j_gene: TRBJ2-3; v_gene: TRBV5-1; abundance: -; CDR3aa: CASSLGASTDTQYF; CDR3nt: TGCGCCAGCAGCTTGGGGGCTAGCACAGATACGCAGTATTTT
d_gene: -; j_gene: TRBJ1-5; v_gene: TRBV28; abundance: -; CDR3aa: CASSWASNQPQHF; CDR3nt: TGTGCCAGCAGTTGGGCGTCGAACCAGCCCCAGCATTTT
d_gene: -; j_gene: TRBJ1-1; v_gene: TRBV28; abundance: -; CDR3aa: CASSLQPREMNTEAFF; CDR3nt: TGTGCCAGCAGTCTCCAACCCCGGGAGATGAACACTGAAGCTTTCTTT
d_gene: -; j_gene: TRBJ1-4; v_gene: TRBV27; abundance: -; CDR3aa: CASSWTRGGGEKLFF; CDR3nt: TGTGCCAGCAGTTGGACTCGAGGCGGAGGTGAAAAACTGTTTTTT
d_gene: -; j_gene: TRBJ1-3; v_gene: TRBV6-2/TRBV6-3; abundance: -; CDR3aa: CASSYWGPGNTIYF; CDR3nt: TGTGCCAGCAGTTATTGGGGGCCTGGAAACACCATATATTTT